One and the same sample provided the 13 T cell receptor beta chains below, sequenced in a study of T-cell reconstitution after alpha-beta-depleted transplantation in children. Unique molecular identifiers featured in how the TCRbeta library was prepared. In TCRdb, the PCR reads were re-called with MiXCR into one record per CDR3 protein. Of approximately 520,000 distinct CDR3 sequences detected, approximately 30% appear once; the ten largest clones hold 2% to 3%. This material consisted of PBMCs from the stem cell graft donor, taken from the stem cell graft. The source is a human donor who donated a stem cell graft to a child with aplastic anemia.

This clonotype has only one observation. The V gene is TRBV28, the J gene TRBJ1-6; D ambiguous. Germline V gene sequence: CDR1 MDHEN, CDR2 SYDVKM. This CDR3 has 16 amino acids. Trimming took 2 bases from V and 2 from J, leaving 10 bases between them. CDR3 region: CASSLVTDPYNSPLHF. For the CDR3, the DNA is TGTGCCAGCAGTTTAGTGACGGACCCCTATAATTCACCCCTCCACTTT.

This clonotype was counted between two and nine times. This chain connects TRBV20-1 to TRBJ1-4; D not resolved. The V end was cut by 3 bases, the J end by 4 bases, with 21 bases between. Germline values: CDR1 DFQATT, CDR2 SNEGSKA (reference sequence). The CDR3 spans 17 residues. CDR3 in amino acids: CSARPLRRGSFNEKLFF. CDR3 DNA: TGCAGTGCTAGGCCTCTCCGGCGCGGCAGTTTTAATGAAAAACTGTTTTTT.

The V call is TRBV20-1, the J call TRBJ1-4; TRBD1 matches 7 bases. The V segment lost 1 base and the J segment 2 bases; nucleotides outside the gene matches: 10. The CDR3 spans 17 residues. Germline CDR1 reads DFQATT; CDR2 reads SNEGSKA (reference sequence). CDR3 amino acids: CSARVTGVASTNEKLFF. In nucleotides, the CDR3 is TGCAGTGCTAGAGTAACAGGGGTGGCGTCGACTAATGAAAAACTGTTTTTT.

V is TRBV28 and J is TRBJ2-3; D assignment may be TRBD1 or TRBD2 (6 bases each). V was trimmed by 5 bases and J by 7 bases, leaving 19 bases between them. This CDR3 has 15 amino acids. The germline V gene encodes CDR1 MDHEN and CDR2 SYDVKM. The CDR3 region is CASSLHSSGAYTQYF. CDR3 in DNA: TGTGCCAGCAGTCTTCACTCCTCGGGGGCCTATACGCAGTATTTT.

This clonotype was counted a few times. V and J are TRBV29-1 and TRBJ1-5; maybe TRBD1 (5 bases). CDR3 length equals 15 residues. The V gene's germline CDR1 is SQVTM and CDR2 ANQGSEA. V lost 7 bases and J lost 6, with 22 bases in between. The CDR3 nucleotides read TGCAGCGCGATAGAGATGGGGGGGTCGGGTCAGCCCCAGCATTTT. Translated: CSAIEMGGSGQPQHF.

This chain links TRBV30 with TRBJ1-2, with D possibly TRBD1 on 5 matching bases. The CDR3 loop spans 15 amino acids. From germline, CDR1 is GTSNPN and CDR2 SVGIG (reference sequence). V was clipped by 4 bases and J by 3 bases, with 18 bases between them. CDR3 residues: CAWTGQDKPDYGYTF. The CDR3, as DNA: TGTGCCTGGACGGGGCAGGACAAACCGGACTATGGCTACACCTTC.

The V gene is TRBV7-3, the J gene TRBJ1-1; no clear D gene. The germline V gene has CDR1 SGHTA and CDR2 FQGTGA. Trimming cost V 4 bases and J 3 bases, with 9 bases left between them. The CDR3 is made up of 13 amino acids. The CDR3 loop reads CASSSGSDTEAFF. CDR3 bases: TGTGCCAGCAGCTCCGGTTCGGACACTGAAGCTTTCTTT.

The chain links TRBV7-6 to TRBJ1-1; no definite D call. The CDR3 consists of 14 residues. The germline V gene has CDR1 SGHVS and CDR2 FNYEAQ. V gave up 1 base and J gave up 0 bases, with 6 bases separating them. The CDR3 here is CASSLDNLNTEAFF. Written as DNA, the CDR3 is TGTGCCAGCAGCTTAGATAACCTGAACACTGAAGCTTTCTTT.

This clonotype appeared a few times. V usage is TRBV29-1 and J usage is TRBJ1-1, with 10 bases aligning to TRBD1. The V gene end was trimmed by 5 bases and the J gene end by 4 bases; junction bases not matched to a gene: 7. CDR3 length equals 14 residues. Germline CDR1 is SQVTM and CDR2 is ANQGSEA. CDR3 protein: CSVLGQGRGTEAFF. CDR3 nucleotide sequence: TGCAGCGTTTTGGGACAGGGGAGGGGCACTGAAGCTTTCTTT.

This clonotype was counted only a few times. The rearrangement uses TRBV29-1 and TRBJ2-1; D unresolved. Trimming shortened V by 1 base and J by 5 bases, and 9 bases separated the two germline ends. This CDR3 comprises 13 residues. The germline V gene has CDR1 SQVTM and CDR2 ANQGSEA. CDR3: CSVEGGWDNEQFF. For the CDR3, the DNA is TGCAGCGTTGAAGGGGGTTGGGACAATGAGCAGTTCTTC.

The chain recombines TRBV18 with TRBJ2-2, with D uncertain. Germline assignment: CDR1 KGHSH and CDR2 LQKENI. Trimming left V 0 bases short and J 3 bases short, with 8 bases between. This CDR3 is built from 15 residues. CDR3 in DNA: TGTGCCAGCTCACCACCTAGATACGACACCGGGGAGCTGTTTTTT. Translation: CASSPPRYDTGELFF.

This clonotype was found a few times. The chain carries TRBV12-3 or TRBV12-4 and TRBJ1-5; D perhaps matches TRBD1 (5 bases). V gave up 8 bases and J gave up 7 bases, with 12 bases separating them. The CDR3 length is 12 residues. The CDR3 sequence: CASGGTRQPQHF. The CDR3 coding sequence is TGTGCCAGCGGGGGGACGCGGCAGCCCCAGCATTTT.

The chain carries TRBV18 and TRBJ2-3; 8 bases fit TRBD2. Trimming removed 6 bases from V and 4 bases from J; junction bases left unmatched: 6. This CDR3 has 14 amino acids. Germline assignment: CDR1 KGHSH and CDR2 LQKENI. CDR3 DNA sequence: TGTGCCAGCTCGCGCAGCGGGAGCGCAGATACGCAGTATTTT. Encoded protein: CASSRSGSADTQYF.